Listed below are T cell receptor beta chains from one sample, sequenced in a study of cytotoxic CD8 clonotypes in ibrutinib-treated CLL. Generated by immunoSEQ multiplex PCR, the TCRdb table keeps only in-frame clones and is missing some. The sample has some 130,000 clones, around 84% seen once. The specimen was PBMCs, collected after 24 months of ibrutinib treatment. Receptors originate from a human donor with chronic lymphocytic leukemia. Both conserved end residues are part of each CDR3. D genes are given only for firm matches. The listing skips clone size in some rows; elsewhere it reads once, few, many or a size class.

J: TRBJ2-5
size: -
D: -
V: TRBV10-3
CDR3: CAISERNQETQYF
DNA: TGTGCCATCAGTGAAAGGAATCAAGAGACCCAGTACTTC

J: TRBJ2-3
size: -
D: TRBD2
V: TRBV7-2
CDR3: CASRTSGGTDTQYF
DNA: TGTGCCAGCAGGACTAGCGGGGGCACAGATACGCAGTATTTT

J: TRBJ1-5
size: -
D: -
V: TRBV4-1
CDR3: CASQDSPNQPQHF
DNA: TGCGCCAGCCAGGACAGTCCCAATCAGCCCCAGCATTTT

J: TRBJ1-4
size: -
D: TRBD1
V: TRBV9
CDR3: CASSVGDRGLYEKLFF
DNA: TGTGCCAGCAGCGTAGGGGACAGGGGTTTGTACGAAAAACTGTTTTTT

J: TRBJ2-3
size: -
D: TRBD2
V: TRBV7-3
CDR3: CASSLIAGGLAATDTQYF
DNA: TGTGCCAGCAGCTTAATCGCTGGAGGGCTAGCGGCCACAGATACGCAGTATTTT

J: TRBJ1-4
size: -
D: TRBD1
V: TRBV5-1
CDR3: CASSLETGGVKKLFF
DNA: TGCGCCAGCAGCTTGGAGACAGGGGGGGTGAAAAAACTGTTTTTT

J: TRBJ2-2
size: few
D: -
V: TRBV7-9
CDR3: CASSLSPITGELFF
DNA: TGTGCCAGCAGCTTATCTCCAATTACCGGGGAGCTGTTTTTT

J: TRBJ1-1
size: -
D: -
V: TRBV5-4
CDR3: CASREGTPGTEAFF
DNA: TGTGCCAGCAGAGAGGGAACCCCGGGCACTGAAGCTTTCTTT

J: TRBJ2-2
size: once
D: -
V: TRBV18
CDR3: CASSPTANTGELFF
DNA: TGTGCCAGCTCACCGACAGCGAACACCGGGGAGCTGTTTTTT

J: TRBJ1-4
size: few
D: TRBD1
V: TRBV30
CDR3: CAWSDGQGVGEKLFF
DNA: TGTGCCTGGAGTGACGGACAGGGGGTTGGTGAAAAACTGTTTTTT

J: TRBJ2-1
size: -
D: -
V: TRBV7-2
CDR3: CASSLASWGNSYNEQFF
DNA: TGTGCCAGCAGCTTAGCGTCGTGGGGCAACTCCTACAATGAGCAGTTCTTC

J: TRBJ2-6
size: once
D: -
V: TRBV6-6
CDR3: CASSYSGANVLTF
DNA: TGTGCCAGCAGTTACTCGGGGGCCAACGTCCTGACTTTC

J: TRBJ1-4
size: -
D: -
V: TRBV7-2
CDR3: CASSLGPNEKLFF
DNA: TGTGCCAGCAGCTTAGGGCCTAATGAAAAACTGTTTTTT

J: TRBJ2-1
size: -
D: -
V: TRBV6-1
CDR3: CASRVGGQTGEQFF
DNA: TGTGCCAGCAGAGTCGGGGGGCAAACGGGTGAGCAGTTCTTC

J: TRBJ2-1
size: -
D: TRBD1
V: TRBV9
CDR3: CASSVGQGTYNEQFF
DNA: TGTGCCAGCAGCGTAGGACAGGGGACATACAATGAGCAGTTCTTC

J: TRBJ1-2
size: -
D: -
V: TRBV7-2
CDR3: CASSLARVGAWGYTF
DNA: TGTGCCAGCAGCTTAGCGCGGGTGGGCGCTTGGGGCTACACCTTC

J: TRBJ2-3
size: -
D: -
V: TRBV9
CDR3: CASSTLPGLGTTDTQYF
DNA: TGTGCCAGCAGCACCCTCCCGGGGTTGGGGACCACAGATACGCAGTATTTT

J: TRBJ2-5
size: -
D: -
V: TRBV20-1
CDR3: CSGWGRETQYF
DNA: TGCAGCGGCTGGGGCCGAGAGACCCAGTACTTC

J: TRBJ2-2
size: -
D: -
V: TRBV9
CDR3: CASSPSRDHTTGELFF
DNA: TGTGCCAGCAGCCCGTCTAGGGACCATACGACCGGGGAGCTGTTTTTT

J: TRBJ2-2
size: -
D: TRBD2
V: TRBV7-3
CDR3: CASSSGLVAGELFF
DNA: TGTGCCAGCAGTTCCGGACTAGTAGCCGGGGAGCTGTTTTTT

J: TRBJ2-7
size: -
D: -
V: TRBV10-3
CDR3: CAISETTDYEQYF
DNA: TGTGCCATCAGTGAGACGACCGACTACGAGCAGTACTTC

J: TRBJ2-6
size: -
D: -
V: TRBV9
CDR3: CASSVAEGTGANVLTF
DNA: TGTGCCAGCAGCGTAGCAGAGGGGACTGGGGCCAACGTCCTGACTTTC

J: TRBJ2-3
size: -
D: -
V: TRBV7-8
CDR3: CASRLRPSTDTQYF
DNA: TGTGCCAGCCGCCTGAGGCCCAGCACAGATACGCAGTATTTT

J: TRBJ1-3
size: -
D: TRBD1
V: TRBV4-3
CDR3: CASSQEVGGTGRNIGNTIYF
DNA: TGCGCCAGCAGCCAAGAGGTGGGCGGGACAGGCAGAAACATCGGAAACACCATATATTTT

J: TRBJ2-5
size: once
D: -
V: TRBV28
CDR3: CASGRRSQETQYF
DNA: TGTGCCAGCGGTCGGAGGAGCCAAGAGACCCAGTACTTC

J: TRBJ1-6
size: -
D: TRBD1
V: TRBV6-5
CDR3: CASTDRGSINSPLHF
DNA: TGTGCCAGCACCGACAGGGGCTCGATTAATTCACCCCTCCACTTT

J: TRBJ1-6
size: once
D: -
V: TRBV16
CDR3: CASSQLGRSTSGSNSPLHF
DNA: TGTGCCAGCAGCCAGCTAGGGCGGAGTACTTCAGGGAGTAATTCACCCCTCCACTTT

J: TRBJ1-2
size: -
D: -
V: TRBV12-5
CDR3: CASGQDTAYGYTF
DNA: TGTGCTAGTGGCCAGGACACTGCCTATGGCTACACCTTC

J: TRBJ2-2
size: few
D: -
V: TRBV5-1
CDR3: CASSLLNTGELFF
DNA: TGCGCCAGCAGCTTACTTAACACCGGGGAGCTGTTTTTT

J: TRBJ2-3
size: -
D: TRBD2
V: TRBV14
CDR3: CASSRILAGELLGTDTQYF
DNA: TGTGCCAGCAGCCGTATACTAGCGGGGGAGCTTTTAGGCACAGATACGCAGTATTTT

J: TRBJ1-1
size: -
D: -
V: TRBV7-8
CDR3: CASSFQAGVAFF
DNA: TGTGCCAGCAGCTTTCAGGCGGGAGTGGCTTTCTTT

J: TRBJ2-5
size: -
D: -
V: TRBV9
CDR3: CASSVGGGERETQYF
DNA: TGTGCCAGCAGCGTAGGAGGGGGAGAGAGAGAGACCCAGTACTTC

J: TRBJ1-2
size: once
D: TRBD1
V: TRBV6-6
CDR3: CAGWDRGGYGYTF
DNA: TGTGCCGGTTGGGACAGGGGGGGCTATGGCTACACCTTC

J: TRBJ2-7
size: -
D: -
V: TRBV6-6
CDR3: CASSYEGYEQYF
DNA: TGTGCCAGCAGTTACGAGGGCTACGAGCAGTACTTC

J: TRBJ1-1
size: -
D: TRBD1
V: TRBV28
CDR3: CASSYQGAAEAFF
DNA: TGTGCCAGCAGTTATCAGGGGGCTGCTGAAGCTTTCTTT

J: TRBJ1-2
size: few
D: -
V: TRBV7-9
CDR3: CASSSQGGPVNGYTF
DNA: TGTGCCAGCAGTTCCCAAGGGGGACCCGTTAATGGCTACACCTTC

J: TRBJ1-5
size: -
D: -
V: TRBV6-1
CDR3: CASKGPWRDQPQHF
DNA: TGTGCCAGCAAGGGCCCTTGGAGGGACCAGCCCCAGCATTTT

J: TRBJ2-2
size: -
D: -
V: TRBV5-1
CDR3: CASSTAPRGGELFF
DNA: TGCGCCAGCAGCACGGCACCTCGGGGCGGGGAGCTGTTTTTT

J: TRBJ2-7
size: -
D: TRBD2
V: TRBV5-4
CDR3: CASSLDTSGERGRYF
DNA: TGTGCCAGCAGCTTGGACACTAGCGGGGAACGTGGACGGTACTTC

J: TRBJ1-5
size: -
D: TRBD1
V: TRBV27
CDR3: CASSLSQGPNQPQHF
DNA: TGTGCCAGCAGTTTATCACAGGGGCCTAATCAGCCCCAGCATTTT

J: TRBJ1-1
size: -
D: -
V: TRBV2
CDR3: CASSGGANTEAFF
DNA: TGTGCCAGCAGTGGAGGTGCGAACACTGAAGCTTTCTTT

J: TRBJ1-2
size: few
D: TRBD1
V: TRBV6-1
CDR3: CASRGGQGPYGYTF
DNA: TGTGCCAGCAGGGGGGGACAGGGGCCCTATGGCTACACCTTC

J: TRBJ1-6
size: -
D: TRBD1
V: TRBV7-8
CDR3: CASSLATTGTGNSPLHF
DNA: TGTGCCAGCAGCTTAGCTACTACGGGGACAGGCAATTCACCCCTCCACTTT

J: TRBJ2-3
size: -
D: -
V: TRBV19
CDR3: CASSLAGPFTQYF
DNA: TGTGCCAGTAGTTTGGCGGGGCCATTTACGCAGTATTTT

J: TRBJ1-4
size: -
D: TRBD1
V: TRBV5-8
CDR3: CASSPGTGGRNEKLFF
DNA: TGTGCCAGCAGCCCGGGGACAGGGGGGCGTAATGAAAAACTGTTTTTT

J: TRBJ2-5
size: -
D: -
V: TRBV6-1
CDR3: CASSRGFQETQYF
DNA: TGTGCCAGCAGTAGGGGTTTCCAAGAGACCCAGTACTTC